One sample yielded the 31 T cell receptor beta chains listed below, sequenced in a study of identical twins. In TCRdb, the 5' RACE reads were re-called with MiXCR into one record per CDR3 protein. The table lists about 520,000 distinct CDR3 sequences, less than 25% of them singletons, with about 0.91% in the top ten. Separately, the same data were catalogued under a study of T cells expressing NK-cell markers.

Sequenced: CD4+ T cells sorted from blood. These receptors came from a woman aged 18-30 years in good health.

This clonotype turned up a few times. The J gene is TRBJ2-3, the V gene TRBV25-1, with TRBD1 identical over 11 bases. This CDR3 spans 13 amino acids. The V and J ends lost 8 bases and 4 bases, in that order; junction bases with no gene match: 2. CDR1 is MGHDK and CDR2 is SYGVNS in the germline V gene. The CDR3 reads CASGTGGADTQYF. In DNA form, the CDR3 reads TGTGCCAGCGGGACAGGGGGTGCAGATACGCAGTATTTT.

V usage is TRBV12-5 and J usage is TRBJ2-5; D call uncertain. There are 11 residues in the CDR3. Germline V lookup: CDR1 LGHNT, CDR2 FRNRAP. The V and J ends lost 6 bases and 5 bases respectively, with 7 bases between them. CDR3 nucleotide sequence: TGTGCTAGTGGATCCACGGAGACCCAGTACTTC. It yields the protein CASGSTETQYF.

The chain combines TRBV7-9 with TRBJ2-1, with D tentatively TRBD2 (6 bases). The CDR3 is made up of 13 amino acids. Trimming removed 2 bases at V and 12 bases at J, with 14 bases between. CDR1 is SEHNR and CDR2 is FQNEAQ in the germline V gene (reference sequence). CDR3 DNA: TGTGCCAGCAGCTTAATGACTAGACGGCGGCAGTTCTTC. Translated, it gives CASSLMTRRRQFF.

This clonotype has only a few counts. The chain joins TRBV4-3 to TRBJ1-4, with 8 nucleotides matching TRBD1. Losses at the gene ends were 6 bases for V and 3 bases for J; bases not matched to a gene: 12. The CDR3 totals 17 residues. Germline CDR1 and CDR2: LGHNA and YSLEER. As DNA, the CDR3 is TGCGCCAGCAGACCCTCGACAGGGGTTAGCGCTAATGAAAAACTGTTTTTT. It encodes CASRPSTGVSANEKLFF.

This chain joins TRBV20-1 and TRBJ2-4; D possibly uses TRBD1 or TRBD2 (5 bases each). V lost 4 bases and J 0 bases, leaving 13 bases between the germline ends. This CDR3 spans 15 amino acids. The germline V gene encodes CDR1 DFQATT and CDR2 SNEGSKA (reference sequence). CDR3 sequence: CSATREPQAKNIQYF. CDR3 DNA sequence: TGCAGTGCTACCAGGGAGCCCCAAGCCAAAAACATTCAGTACTTC.

V is TRBV29-1 and J is TRBJ1-5; possibly TRBD1 for D (5 bases). The CDR3 is made up of 12 amino acids. V lost 4 bases and J lost 6, with 10 bases in between. From germline, CDR1 is SQVTM and CDR2 ANQGSEA. CDR3 sequence reads: CSVVQGVQPQHF. CDR3 in DNA: TGCAGCGTTGTGCAAGGGGTTCAGCCCCAGCATTTT.

Only a few counts were recorded for this clonotype. The rearrangement links TRBV14 to TRBJ2-7, with D unclear. The CDR3 is 13 residues long. Germline CDR1 reads SGHDN; CDR2 reads FVKESK. V lost 4 bases to trimming and J lost 1 base, with 8 bases between them. CDR3 loop: CASSRPGSYEQYF. CDR3 nucleotides: TGTGCCAGCAGCCGGCCTGGTTCCTACGAGCAGTACTTC.

This chain joins TRBV29-1 and TRBJ1-4; D remains ambiguous. CDR1 is SQVTM, CDR2 ANQGSEA, per germline. The CDR3 is 12 residues long. V lost 5 bases and J lost 5, with 9 bases in between. CDR3 bases: TGCAGCGTTATGCCAGCAAATGAAAAACTGTTTTTT. Protein: CSVMPANEKLFF.

This clonotype appeared a few times. The CDR3 reads CASSLGRVLEAFF. The DNA of the CDR3 is TGTGCCAGCAGCTTAGGACGCGTGCTTGAAGCTTTCTTT. The genes are TRBV11-2 and TRBJ1-1, with D unclear. This CDR3 comprises 13 residues. In germline, CDR1 is SGHAT, CDR2 FQNNGV. The V and J ends lost 1 base and 7 bases respectively, with 10 bases between them. The whole variable domain, remainder taken from reference TRBV11-2 and TRBJ1-1, is EAGVAQSPRYKIIEKRQSVAFWCNPISGHATLYWYQQILGQGPKLLIQFQNNGVVDDSQLPKDRFSAERLKGVDSTLKIQPAKLEDSAVYLCASSLGRVLEAFFGQGTRLTVV.

A single count supports this clonotype. This chain links TRBV29-1 with TRBJ2-7; 8 nucleotides align to TRBD2. CDR1 and CDR2 from the germline V gene are SQVTM and ANQGSEA. V gave up 4 bases and J gave up 0 bases; unmatched junction bases: 8. This CDR3 has 15 amino acids. CDR3 residues: CSVVLGGGSSYEQYF. DNA for the CDR3: TGCAGCGTTGTCCTTGGCGGGGGGAGCTCCTACGAGCAGTACTTC.

The chain has TRBV20-1 and TRBJ2-7; 10 nucleotides align to TRBD2. The CDR3 extends over 14 amino acids. With V trimmed by 1 base and J by 5 bases, 5 bases remained unmatched. CDR1 is DFQATT and CDR2 is SNEGSKA in the germline V gene (reference sequence). CDR3 DNA: TGCAGTGCTAGAGGGCTAGCGGGAGTCCACGAGCAGTACTTC. This sequence encodes CSARGLAGVHEQYF.

The genes are TRBV7-2 and TRBJ2-3; TRBD2 matches 8 bases. The CDR3 spans 17 residues. Germline CDR1 and CDR2: SGHTA and FQGNSA. With 3 bases clipped from V and 0 bases from J, the junction kept 8 bases outside the gene matches. The CDR3: CASSFGAGAGSTDTQYF. CDR3 nucleotide sequence: TGTGCCAGCAGCTTCGGAGCGGGAGCGGGGAGCACAGATACGCAGTATTTT.

The chain employs TRBV7-2 and TRBJ2-7, with D perhaps TRBD1 (6 bases). V was pared by 7 bases and J by 0 bases, with 19 bases between. This CDR3 has 16 residues. Germline V lookup: CDR1 SGHTA, CDR2 FQGNSA. CDR3 sequence reads: CASKLQGIVNSYEQYF. In DNA, the CDR3 is TGTGCCAGCAAACTACAGGGAATTGTTAACTCCTACGAGCAGTACTTC.

The gene calls are TRBV9 and TRBJ1-5; a possible D gene is TRBD1 (6 bases). Germline V gives CDR1 SGDLS, CDR2 YYNGEE. The CDR3 length is 15 residues. V lost 3 bases, J lost 4 bases, and 14 bases lay in between. The CDR3 DNA follows: TGTGCCAGCAGCGAAGGGGGGGGAATGAATCAGCCCCAGCATTTT. The encoded protein is CASSEGGGMNQPQHF.

J is TRBJ1-1 and V is TRBV10-2, with D hard to call. Between the trimmed V and J ends, which lost 0 bases and 4 bases, there was a span of 9 bases. CDR1 WSHSY and CDR2 SAAADI come from the germline V gene. This CDR3 region has 14 residues. The CDR3 nucleotides read TGCGCCAGCAGTGAGTCGTTGAGGAGCACTGAAGCTTTCTTT. It translates to CASSESLRSTEAFF.

As regards this clonotype: At one end, the junction sequence differs from germline, possibly due to a read error. This chain links TRBV20-1 with TRBJ2-3; 7 nucleotides line up with TRBD2. CDR1 DFQATT and CDR2 SNEGSKA come from the germline V gene (reference sequence). This CDR3 comprises 14 residues. As DNA, the CDR3 is TGCAGTGCAAGAGGACTAGAAAGCACAGATACGCAGTATTTT. Translation gives CSARGLESTDTQYF.

This clonotype showed up just a few times. This rearrangement joins TRBV18 to TRBJ2-5; D not resolved. V shed 2 bases and J shed 1 base, with 11 bases lying between them. The CDR3 length is 15 residues. Germline V gene sequence: CDR1 KGHSH, CDR2 LQKENI. The CDR3 protein is CASSPMRAVQETQYF. In DNA, the CDR3 is TGTGCCAGCTCACCAATGCGCGCAGTCCAAGAGACCCAGTACTTC.

The chain employs TRBV20-1 and TRBJ1-1; D is possibly TRBD1 (6 bases). The germline V and J ends were trimmed by 3 bases and 1 base, with 12 bases remaining between them. Germline V gene sequence: CDR1 DFQATT, CDR2 SNEGSKA (reference sequence). This CDR3 has 14 amino acids. CDR3 nucleotide sequence: TGCAGTGCTAGTGACAGGCCTTCGAACACTGAAGCTTTCTTT. Protein sequence: CSASDRPSNTEAFF.

The chain uses TRBV6-5 and TRBJ1-2; no definite D call. With 4 bases removed from V and 7 bases from J, the gap between germline ends came to 19 bases. There are 15 residues in the CDR3. Germline CDR1 reads MNHEY; CDR2 reads SVGAGI. Here the CDR3 DNA reads TGTGCCAGCAGTTCCCTGGTAGGAAGAGGTGGTGGCTACACCTTC. Its translation: CASSSLVGRGGGYTF.

The rearrangement joins TRBV27 to TRBJ2-4; TRBD2 matches 10 bases. Looked up from germline, CDR1 is MNHEY and CDR2 is SMNVEV (reference sequence). The V segment lost 4 bases and the J segment 0 bases; nucleotides outside the gene matches: 3. The CDR3 has 16 amino acids. This CDR3 reads CASSYTSGVAKNIQYF. The CDR3 DNA reads as TGTGCCAGCAGTTACACTAGCGGGGTAGCCAAAAACATTCAGTACTTC.

This clonotype was observed a handful of times. This chain connects TRBV11-2 to TRBJ1-1; D uncertain. CDR3 length equals 15 residues. CDR1 and CDR2 from the germline V gene are SGHAT and FQNNGV. Trimming took 1 base from V and 0 from J, leaving 9 bases between them. CDR3 sequence reads: CASSLGLGLNTEAFF. The CDR3 DNA reads as TGTGCCAGCAGCTTAGGGCTTGGCTTGAACACTGAAGCTTTCTTT. Together with reference TRBV11-2 and TRBJ1-1, the CDR3 gives the full variable domain: EAGVAQSPRYKIIEKRQSVAFWCNPISGHATLYWYQQILGQGPKLLIQFQNNGVVDDSQLPKDRFSAERLKGVDSTLKIQPAKLEDSAVYLCASSLGLGLNTEAFFGQGTRLTVV.

The chain employs TRBV29-1 and TRBJ2-3; 8 bases map to TRBD1. The CDR3 runs to 13 residues. The junction had 8 bases not matched to a gene; V was cut back by 6 bases and J by 6 bases. The germline V gene encodes CDR1 SQVTM and CDR2 ANQGSEA. The CDR3 protein is CSVRQGPGDTQYF. The CDR3 DNA reads as TGCAGCGTGCGACAGGGGCCAGGCGATACGCAGTATTTT.

V is TRBV20-1 and J is TRBJ1-2; D uncertain. The CDR3 runs to 16 residues. V shed 0 bases and J shed 4 bases, with 18 bases lying between them. Germline V gene lookup returns CDR1 DFQATT and CDR2 SNEGSKA (reference sequence). CDR3 nucleotide sequence: TGCAGTGCTAGAGATAGACGTCAAACCGACTTCTATGGCTACACCTTC. It specifies CSARDRRQTDFYGYTF.

This clonotype was seen ten or more times. The J gene is TRBJ2-1, the V gene TRBV12-3 or TRBV12-4; D possibly corresponds to TRBD2 (5 bases). V shed 1 base and J shed 10 bases, with 5 bases lying between them. The CDR3 extends over 11 amino acids. CDR3 sequence: CASSLVAEQFF. CDR3 DNA: TGTGCCAGCAGTTTAGTAGCGGAGCAGTTCTTC.

This clonotype was counted only a few times. The rearrangement uses TRBV9 and TRBJ2-7, with 9 bases lining up with TRBD1. The CDR3 extends over 15 amino acids. Unmatched junction bases numbered 3, after V lost 2 bases and J lost 0 bases. Germline assignment: CDR1 SGDLS and CDR2 YYNGEE. CDR3 bases: TGTGCCAGCAGCGTCGGGACAGGGTACTCCTACGAGCAGTACTTC. It encodes CASSVGTGYSYEQYF.

This clonotype appeared many times. The rearrangement joins TRBV20-1 to TRBJ1-2, with unresolved D. CDR3 size: 14 residues. Germline V CDR1 and CDR2: DFQATT, SNEGSKA (reference sequence). The ends were cut back, 6 bases at V and 8 bases at J, with 22 bases in the middle. The CDR3 spells CSALIHSGRRGYTF. The CDR3 DNA reads as TGCAGTGCCTTGATACATTCCGGGCGCCGCGGCTACACCTTC.

The CDR3 sequence is CASRGPRSEKLFF. CDR3 nucleotides: TGTGCCAGCAGGGGACCGCGGAGCGAAAAACTGTTTTTT. The rearrangement joins TRBV12-3 or TRBV12-4 to TRBJ1-4; maybe TRBD1 (5 bases). This CDR3 region has 13 residues. V was trimmed by 6 bases and J by 8 bases, leaving 13 bases between them.

This clonotype has just a few counts. The genes are TRBV20-1 and TRBJ2-3; D is unclear. V was pared by 6 bases and J by 6 bases, with 13 bases between. This CDR3 comprises 12 residues. The germline V gene has CDR1 DFQATT and CDR2 SNEGSKA (reference sequence). DNA for the CDR3: TGCAGTGCAACCCTCTACGAGGATACGCAGTATTTT. This codes for CSATLYEDTQYF.

This clonotype was observed at least ten times. V is TRBV7-2 and J is TRBJ2-1; no clear D gene. The CDR3 is 13 residues long. Trimming pared 5 bases from V and 1 base from J, leaving 6 bases between. The germline V gene encodes CDR1 SGHTA and CDR2 FQGNSA. CDR3 sequence: CASSLVSYNEQFF. CDR3 in DNA: TGTGCCAGCAGCCTGGTTTCCTACAATGAGCAGTTCTTC.

The chain has TRBV7-9 and TRBJ1-2; D is uncertain. V was cut by 4 bases and J by 1 base, with 10 bases left in between. The length of the CDR3 is 14 residues. Germline CDR1 SEHNR, CDR2 FQNEAQ (reference sequence). For the CDR3, the DNA is TGTGCCAGCAGCTCCCTGCGGGGTAACTATGGCTACACCTTC. Amino acid sequence: CASSSLRGNYGYTF.

This clonotype came up a few times. The chain couples TRBV24-1 to TRBJ2-1; D not resolved. CDR1 KGHDR and CDR2 SFDVKD come from the germline V gene. V gave up 4 bases and J gave up 3 bases, with 3 bases separating them. CDR3 length: 12 amino acids. The CDR3: CATSDDYNEQFF. In DNA form, the CDR3 reads TGTGCCACCAGTGACGACTACAATGAGCAGTTCTTC.